This T cell receptor beta chain was recovered during a study of spatial heterogeneity in lung cancer (dated by TCRdb to between 2018 and 2021). Study-level background: Beta-chain transcripts were consistently detected in greater numbers than alpha-chain transcripts, which likely reflects a higher abundance of beta-chain transcripts. At surgery, around 200 tumor regions, almost 65 matched nontumor lung samples and 56 PBMC samples were TCR-sequenced for both alpha and beta chains. TCR repertoire features were related to nonsynonymous mutation counts determined by whole-exome sequencing of tumor tissue. In the raw uncorrected reads, each unique combination of TCR and UMI appeared on average more than ten times. TCR transcript counts in tumor regions correlated strongly with a T cell transcriptional module score from matched bulk RNA-seq. In non-small cell lung cancer, the study quantitatively compared TCR alpha and beta repertoires across several tumor regions, matched nontumor lung, and blood. The paper as a whole reports these results and caveats: A correlation was observed between the number of expanded intratumoral alpha and beta TCRs and the tumor nonsynonymous mutation count. Counts of ubiquitous and regional expanded TCRs were found to correlate with counts of ubiquitous and regional nonsynonymous mutations, respectively. Confirming at a functional level the hypothesis that regional TCRs recognize regional mutations was considered to require additional single-cell paired TCR alpha and beta sequencing. TCR-seq coverage of tumor T cells was estimated to be only approximately 7.3% for alpha chains and more than 11% for beta chains.

The library was prepared using 5' RACE. The instrument was a NextSeq 500. The TCR library protocol attached a unique molecular identifier to each TCR cDNA molecule to allow correction of PCR and sequencing errors. As for how the authors treated the data: Decombinator tools were used for TCR identification, UMI-based error correction and CDR3 extraction. Expanded TCRs were defined as those above a frequency of 2 per 1,000, corresponding to the top 1% of the tumor frequency distribution. Expanded tumor TCRs were classed as regional if statistically deemed absent (corrected P<0.05) from at least one tumor region, otherwise ubiquitous. Renyi diversity was computed with the R vegan package after each repertoire had been subsampled 100 times to 5,000 TCRs. CDR3 similarity networks were built from amino acid triplet string-kernel similarity, connecting CDR3s with pairwise similarity above 0.82. TCRdb reran the public reads through fastp at Q25 and MiXCR, keeping productive beta chains. Entries are consolidated by CDR3 protein sequence, retaining the most common genes and DNA. These V and J calls derive from TCRdb rather than the authors' analysis. This sample holds about 100,000 distinct CDR3 sequences; 4.4% were observed only once. Of the sample, less than 25% falls within the top ten clones.

The time point label, as the study defines it: sample taken at primary tumor resection. Samples were obtained from around 72 patients with early-stage, untreated non-small cell lung cancer from the lung TRACERx cohort. TCR sequencing used whole RNA extracted from tumor and nontumor lung tissue, or from cryopreserved PBMC samples, without cell sorting. Only patients for whom sufficient RNA was available from at least two tumor regions were selected for TCR sequencing. Before being selected, tumor and adjacent nontumor lung specimens were reviewed by a lung pathologist. Worth noting for this clonotype: What this receptor recognizes is not known. No base-level quality is on record; no much larger clone is a single base apart.

Spanning cysteine to phenylalanine, the CDR3 consists of 15 amino acids. Of the read, only the CDR3 DNA is kept; its 45 bases are in frame from base 1. Trimmed from V: 6 bases; trimmed from J: 4 bases; junction bases lacking a gene match: 8. CDR1 and CDR2, looked up from the germline V gene, are SGHTA and FQGNSA. The sequence is built from TRBV7-2 and TRBJ2-3, with 9 central nucleotides matching TRBD1. This specimen consisted of lung tumor tissue, obtained at surgery. The receptor was derived from a male donor with early-stage non-small cell lung cancer. At the DNA level, the sequence is TGTGCCAGCAGGAGAACAGGGGGCGGAGCAGATACGCAGTATTTT. It translates to CASRRTGGGADTQYF.